This T cell receptor beta chain was observed in a study of cytomegalovirus exposure and HLA in healthy donors. A note on this clone: Antigen specificity is unknown.

Study conclusions and caveats: Relative to the roughly 640-donor mean, N-insertions were reportedly fewer in an Asian-associated ancestry cluster in a later analysis. Most of the TCR beta V segments (in an earlier analysis) were productive either about 87% or about 30% of the time.

Use of 60 Vbeta and 13 Jbeta primers characterized the PCR. The method was immunoSEQ multiplex PCR; TCRdb's version includes in-frame clones alone and lacks a portion of them. The data contain fewer than 150,000 clones, over 70% of them singletons. The CDR3 contains 15 residues. Unmatched junction bases numbered 1, after V lost 5 bases and J lost 4 bases. The germline V gene has CDR1 SNHLY and CDR2 FYNNEI. The chain recombines TRBV2 with TRBJ2-3, with 15 bases lining up with TRBD2. This TCR was sampled from a man in his forties or fifties in good health and CMV-seronegative. The sequenced sample was PBMCs. The CDR3 reads CASSWTSGRADTQYF. CDR3 nucleotides: TGTGCCAGCAGTTGGACTAGCGGGAGGGCAGATACGCAGTATTTT.